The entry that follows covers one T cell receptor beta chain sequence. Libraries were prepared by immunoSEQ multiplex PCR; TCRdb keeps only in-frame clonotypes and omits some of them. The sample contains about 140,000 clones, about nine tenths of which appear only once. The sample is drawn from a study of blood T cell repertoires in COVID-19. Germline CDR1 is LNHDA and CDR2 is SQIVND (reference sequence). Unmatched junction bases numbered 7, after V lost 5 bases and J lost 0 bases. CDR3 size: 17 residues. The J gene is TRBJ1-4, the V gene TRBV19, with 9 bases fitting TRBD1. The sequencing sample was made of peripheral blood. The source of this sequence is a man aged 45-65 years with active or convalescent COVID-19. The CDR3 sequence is CASSPGQGFATNEKLFF. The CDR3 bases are TGTGCCAGTAGTCCGGGACAGGGCTTTGCAACTAATGAAAAACTGTTTTTT.